Below, 7 T cell receptor beta chains from the same sample are listed, as sequenced in a study of T cell responses to AZD1222 COVID-19 vaccine (dated by TCRdb to about 2021). Libraries came from the immunoSEQ multiplex PCR assay. The table comes from immuneACCESS by way of TCRdb, which keeps in-frame sequences with V and J called. Part of the clones is missing from these tables; in studies checked, under half for an unresolved V gene and the rest for unknown reasons. In all, the sample holds tens of thousands of clones, and over 75% of those were seen once. Of the sample, roughly a fifth falls within the top ten clones. The time point label, as the study defines it: baseline before first vaccination. The sequencing here drew on peripheral blood, taken on day 0 of AZD1222 vaccination. Source of these receptors: an adult in good health.

The chain employs TRBV7-7 and TRBJ1-5; D possibly corresponds to TRBD1 (6 bases). In germline, CDR1 is SSHAT, CDR2 FNYEAQ (reference sequence). There are 15 residues in the CDR3. V shed 5 bases and J shed 5 bases, with 16 bases lying between them. CDR3 region: CASSTQTGPHQPQHF. CDR3 in DNA: TGTGCCAGCAGCACCCAGACAGGCCCCCATCAGCCCCAGCATTTT.

In this sample, this clone turned up once. The genes are TRBV4-1 and TRBJ2-5, with D perhaps matching TRBD2 (5 bases). Trimming cost V 8 bases and J 5 bases, with 9 bases left between them. The CDR3 extends over 11 amino acids. Germline lookup yields CDR1 MGHRA and CDR2 YSYEKL. The CDR3 loop is CASGEWETQYF. In DNA form, the CDR3 reads TGCGCCAGCGGGGAGTGGGAGACCCAGTACTTC.

This chain joins TRBV6-1 and TRBJ1-4; 8 bases map to TRBD1. Trimming cost V 1 base and J 5 bases; bases outside gene matches: 3. Looked up from germline, CDR1 is MNHNS and CDR2 is SASEGT. This CDR3 spans 15 amino acids. This chain's CDR3 is CASSEVDRGNEKLFF. The CDR3 region has the DNA TGTGCCAGCAGTGAAGTCGACAGGGGCAATGAAAAACTGTTTTTT.

The V call is TRBV11-2, the J call TRBJ2-3, with no clear D. The V end was cut by 1 base, the J end by 1 base, with 9 bases between. Germline V gene sequence: CDR1 SGHAT, CDR2 FQNNGV. CDR3 length: 15 residues. CDR3 sequence reads: CASSLVTVGTDTQYF. The CDR3 region has the DNA TGTGCCAGCAGCTTAGTTACAGTTGGCACAGATACGCAGTATTTT.

This chain uses TRBV18 with TRBJ1-1; 11 nucleotides align to TRBD1. The CDR3 spans 16 residues. The germline V gene has CDR1 KGHSH and CDR2 LQKENI. The J segment lost 5 bases and the V segment lost 0 bases, leaving 5 bases of the junction unmatched. The DNA of the CDR3 is TGTGCCAGCTCACCACCACGGACAGGGGGCGGGACTGAAGCTTTCTTT. Amino acids: CASSPPRTGGGTEAFF.

The chain is built from TRBV19 and TRBJ2-7; maybe TRBD1 (6 bases). The V gene lost 3 bases and the J gene lost 3 bases, with 15 bases spanning the gap. Germline-derived CDR1 and CDR2 are LNHDA and SQIVND (reference sequence). The CDR3 has 15 residues. CDR3 coding DNA: TGTGCCAGTAGTATCGAAGACCAGGGGATCTACGAGCAGTACTTC. This sequence encodes CASSIEDQGIYEQYF.

The rearrangement links TRBV5-1 to TRBJ2-1, with TRBD2 matching over 14 bases. The CDR3 loop spans 16 amino acids. The germline V gene encodes CDR1 SGHRS and CDR2 YFSETQ. V was pared by 4 bases and J by 6 bases, with 6 bases of the junction left unmatched. The CDR3 region has the DNA TGCGCCAGCAGCCGCGAGACTAGCGGGAGGGCCAATGAGCAGTTCTTC. It yields the protein CASSRETSGRANEQFF. Supplemented by reference TRBV5-1 and TRBJ2-1, the full variable domain reads KAGVTQTPRYLIKTRGQQVTLSCSPISGHRSVSWYQQTPGQGLQFLFEYFSETQRNKGNFPGRFSGRQFSNSRSEMNVSTLELGDSALYLCASSRETSGRANEQFFGPGTRLTVL.